This T cell receptor beta chain was obtained from a study of control samples from healthy donors and cancer patients. Trimming took 0 bases from V and 4 from J, leaving 12 bases between them. The CDR3 has 16 amino acids. In germline, CDR1 is MGHRA, CDR2 YSYEKL. Data came from immunoSEQ multiplex PCR; TCRdb stores just in-frame clones and leaves some out. Of approximately 130,000 clones in the sample, 70% to 90% were seen once. The chain joins TRBV4-1 to TRBJ1-4; no clear D gene. The source material was blood. This receptor was taken from a man in his fifties or sixties in good health. CDR3 DNA: TGCGCCAGCAGCCAAGAATTCGGGCAGCATAATGAAAAACTGTTTTTT. Protein sequence: CASSQEFGQHNEKLFF.